Below, 9 T cell receptor beta chains from the same sample are listed, as sequenced in a study of blood T cells in healthy people across ages. The second PCR ran roughly 7 to 11 cycles with a sample-barcoded 5' primer and J-beta primers. MiXCR was run by TCRdb on the 5' RACE reads, yielding one entry per CDR3 protein. Of approximately 1,000,000 distinct CDR3 sequences listed, around two fifths are singletons. The source material was blood. All receptors derive from a man younger than 30 in good health.

The chain is built from TRBV7-6 and TRBJ2-3; D call uncertain. Germline lookup yields CDR1 SGHVS and CDR2 FNYEAQ. The CDR3 extends over 15 amino acids. Trimming cost V 5 bases and J 0 bases, with 12 bases left between them. CDR3 nucleotides: TGTGCCAGCAGCCCGCAGGCTCCGAGCACAGATACGCAGTATTTT. Amino acids: CASSPQAPSTDTQYF.

V gene TRBV9 combines with J gene TRBJ2-3; D ambiguous. CDR3 length equals 14 residues. CDR1 is SGDLS, CDR2 YYNGEE, per germline. Trimming removed 4 bases at V and 1 base at J, with 10 bases between. CDR3 residues: CASSPKPRTDTQYF. The CDR3 DNA follows: TGTGCCAGCAGCCCCAAACCGCGCACAGATACGCAGTATTTT.

This chain uses TRBV27 with TRBJ2-3; possibly TRBD1 or TRBD2 for D (5 bases each). This CDR3 is 18 amino acids long. Germline CDR1 is MNHEY and CDR2 is SMNVEV (reference sequence). Trimming stripped 6 bases from V and 0 bases from J, with 22 bases between. CDR3 sequence reads: CASRGLGWDQTSTDTQYF. The CDR3 nucleotides read TGTGCCAGCAGAGGCCTGGGATGGGACCAAACTAGCACAGATACGCAGTATTTT.

The chain joins TRBV4-1 to TRBJ2-2; D could derive from TRBD1 or TRBD2 (5 bases each). This CDR3 spans 14 amino acids. V gave up 2 bases and J gave up 5 bases, with 9 bases separating them. Germline V gene data show CDR1 as MGHRA and CDR2 as YSYEKL. CDR3 in DNA: TGCGCCAGCAGCCAACCGGGACCAACCGGGGAGCTGTTTTTT. This gives the protein CASSQPGPTGELFF.

The CDR3 DNA reads as TGTGCCAGCAGCTCACCGGGACGGAAAAGCTACAGGGGCACTGAAGCTTTCTTT. It translates to CASSSPGRKSYRGTEAFF. The chain uses TRBV7-9 and TRBJ1-1; 7 bases map to TRBD1. The V segment lost 4 bases and the J segment 4 bases; nucleotides outside the gene matches: 18. CDR1 SEHNR and CDR2 FQNEAQ come from the germline V gene (reference sequence). The CDR3 sequence is 18 residues long.

The chain combines TRBV29-1 with TRBJ1-5, with D maybe TRBD1 (5 bases). CDR1 and CDR2 from the germline V gene are SQVTM and ANQGSEA. The V and J ends lost 4 bases and 0 bases respectively, with 16 bases between them. The CDR3 spans 16 residues. The CDR3: CSVGEPRDGSNQPQHF. In DNA form, the CDR3 reads TGCAGCGTTGGGGAACCACGGGACGGTAGCAATCAGCCCCAGCATTTT.

This clonotype was picked up a small number of times. The chain carries TRBV12-3 or TRBV12-4 and TRBJ1-2; D may be TRBD1 (5 bases). The CDR3 has 14 residues. V was trimmed by 6 bases and J by 5 bases, leaving 16 bases between them. CDR3 amino acids: CASSNRDGEYGYTF. DNA of the CDR3: TGTGCCAGCAGCAACCGGGACGGAGAGTATGGCTACACCTTC.

The genes are TRBV4-2 and TRBJ1-2, with 7 nucleotides matching TRBD1. The CDR3 spans 15 residues. Germline lookup yields CDR1 LGHNA and CDR2 YNFKEQ. V was pared by 1 base and J by 4 bases, with 6 bases of the junction left unmatched. CDR3 coding DNA: TGTGCCAGCAGCCAAGGGACTGGACAGGTCTATGGCTACACCTTC. Protein sequence: CASSQGTGQVYGYTF.

This clonotype was seen more than once but under ten times. The chain recombines TRBV13 with TRBJ1-2, with D possibly TRBD1 on 5 matching bases. The CDR3 is 13 residues long. The germline V gene has CDR1 PRHDT and CDR2 FYEKMQ (reference sequence). V was trimmed by 3 bases and J by 3 bases, leaving 8 bases between them. This CDR3 reads CASSFGAYYGYTF. CDR3 coding DNA: TGTGCCAGCAGCTTCGGGGCCTACTATGGCTACACCTTC.